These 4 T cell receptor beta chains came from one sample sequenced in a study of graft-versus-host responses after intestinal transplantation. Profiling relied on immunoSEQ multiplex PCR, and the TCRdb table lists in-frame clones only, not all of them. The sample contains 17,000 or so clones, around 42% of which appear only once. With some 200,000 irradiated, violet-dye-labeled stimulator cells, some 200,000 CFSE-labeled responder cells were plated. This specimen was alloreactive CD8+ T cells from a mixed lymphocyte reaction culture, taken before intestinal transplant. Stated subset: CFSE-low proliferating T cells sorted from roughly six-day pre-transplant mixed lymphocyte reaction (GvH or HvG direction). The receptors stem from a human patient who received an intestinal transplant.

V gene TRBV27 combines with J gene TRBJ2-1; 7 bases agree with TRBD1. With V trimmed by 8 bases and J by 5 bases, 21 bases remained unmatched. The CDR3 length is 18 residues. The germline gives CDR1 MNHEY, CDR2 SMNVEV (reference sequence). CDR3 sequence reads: CASGPQGAGTAIHNEQFF. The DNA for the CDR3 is TGTGCCAGCGGCCCACAAGGGGCAGGGACAGCCATCCACAATGAGCAGTTCTTC.

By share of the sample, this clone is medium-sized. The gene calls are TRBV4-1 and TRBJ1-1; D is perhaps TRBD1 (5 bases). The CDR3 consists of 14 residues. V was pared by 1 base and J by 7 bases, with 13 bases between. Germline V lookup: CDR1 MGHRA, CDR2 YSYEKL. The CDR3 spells CASSQAPRALEAFF. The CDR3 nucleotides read TGCGCCAGCAGCCAAGCTCCCAGGGCCCTTGAAGCTTTCTTT.

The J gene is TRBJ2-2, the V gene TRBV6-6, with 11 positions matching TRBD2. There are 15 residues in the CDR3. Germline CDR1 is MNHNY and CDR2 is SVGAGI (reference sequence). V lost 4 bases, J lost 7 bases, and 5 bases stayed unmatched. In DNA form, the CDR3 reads TGTGCCAGCAGTTTGGCTAGCGGGAGGATCGGGGAGCTGTTTTTT. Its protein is CASSLASGRIGELFF.

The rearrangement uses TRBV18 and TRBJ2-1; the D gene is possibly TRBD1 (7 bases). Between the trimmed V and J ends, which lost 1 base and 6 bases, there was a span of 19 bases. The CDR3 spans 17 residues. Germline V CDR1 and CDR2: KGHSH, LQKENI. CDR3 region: CASSPHRGLRIGNEQFF. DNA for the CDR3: TGTGCCAGCTCACCACACAGGGGACTGCGCATTGGCAATGAGCAGTTCTTC.